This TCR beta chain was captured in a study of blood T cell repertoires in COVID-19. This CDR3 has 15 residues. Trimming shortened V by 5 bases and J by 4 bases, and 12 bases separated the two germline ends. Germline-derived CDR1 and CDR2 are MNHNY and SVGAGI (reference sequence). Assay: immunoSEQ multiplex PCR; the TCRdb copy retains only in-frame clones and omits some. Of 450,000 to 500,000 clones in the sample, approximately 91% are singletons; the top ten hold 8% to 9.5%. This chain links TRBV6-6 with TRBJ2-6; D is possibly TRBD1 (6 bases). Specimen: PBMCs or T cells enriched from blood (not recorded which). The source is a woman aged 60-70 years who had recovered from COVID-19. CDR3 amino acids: CASSPGQRGANVLTF. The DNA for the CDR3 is TGTGCCAGCAGTCCCGGACAGCGGGGGGCCAACGTCCTGACTTTC.